The clone carrying this T cell receptor (beta chain) came up many times. Antigen specificity is unknown. This sample stems from a study of T-cell reconstitution after alpha-beta-depleted transplantation in children. General study points: T-cell counts and diversity at one year post-transplant came mainly from newly produced T cells.

Unique molecular identifiers were used to barcode this TCRbeta library. TCRdb redid the calling of the PCR reads with MiXCR, one entry per CDR3 protein. This sample has some 6,000 distinct CDR3 sequences; approximately 15% occur once, and the top ten carry nearly 6%. The germline gives CDR1 SGHTA, CDR2 FQGNSA. V was pared by 2 bases and J by 4 bases, with 2 bases between. CDR3 length: 12 amino acids. The receptor was derived from a boy younger than 18 with acute lymphoblastic leukemia, due to receive a stem cell transplant. The gene calls are TRBV7-2 and TRBJ2-2; D gene ambiguous. The specimen comprised PBMCs, sampled before TCRalphabeta/CD19-depleted stem cell transplant. DNA of the CDR3: TGTGCCAGCAGCTTACCCACCGGGGAGCTGTTTTTT. It codes for CASSLPTGELFF.